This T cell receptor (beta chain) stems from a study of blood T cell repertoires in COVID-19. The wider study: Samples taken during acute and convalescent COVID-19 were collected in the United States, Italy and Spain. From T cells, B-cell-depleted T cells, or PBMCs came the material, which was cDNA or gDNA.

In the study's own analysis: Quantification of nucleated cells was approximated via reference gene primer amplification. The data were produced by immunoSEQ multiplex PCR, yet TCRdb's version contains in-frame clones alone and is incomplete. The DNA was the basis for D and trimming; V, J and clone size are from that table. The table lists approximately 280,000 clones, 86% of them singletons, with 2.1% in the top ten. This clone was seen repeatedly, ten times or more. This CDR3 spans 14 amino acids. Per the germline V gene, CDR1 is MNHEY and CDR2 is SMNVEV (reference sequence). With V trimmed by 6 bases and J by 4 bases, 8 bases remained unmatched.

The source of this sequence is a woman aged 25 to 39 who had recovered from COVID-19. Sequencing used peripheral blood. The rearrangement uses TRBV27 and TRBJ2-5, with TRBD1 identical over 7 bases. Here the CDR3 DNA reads TGTGCCAGCAGCCTACGAAGGGGGCTAGAGACCCAGTACTTC. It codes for CASSLRRGLETQYF.